This TCR beta chain was sequenced during a study of regulatory T cells in long-lasting Graves disease (dated by TCRdb to the early 2020s). Notes on the research overall: Antithyroid drugs had been taken for less than 3 months by newly diagnosed Graves' disease patients. The study was registered as a clinical trial and conducted in China. Patients with persistent Graves' disease were compared with patients with newly diagnosed Graves' disease using TCR sequencing and RNA sequencing of peripheral blood. A total of around 35 samples underwent TCR sequencing: about 13 from persistent and roughly 20 from newly diagnosed Graves' disease patients. Beyond this particular receptor, the publication reports: TRBV28, TRBJ1-2 and TRBJ2-5 were preferentially used in persistent disease, while TRBV20-1 and TRBJ2-1 were favored in newly diagnosed disease. More public clonotypes were shared among persistent patients (more than 2,500) than among newly diagnosed patients (roughly 1,000). Compared with newly diagnosed patients, patients with persistent Graves' disease had lower TCR Shannon entropy and fewer highly expanded clones, which suggests clonal expansion. Peripheral blood alone was examined, since thyroid tissue, which constituted the primary lesion, could not be accessed. The authors acknowledged the small sample size as a limitation that may reduce accuracy. Only the TCR beta chain was sequenced and analyzed.

Receptor libraries were prepared by multiplex PCR. The instrument given in TCRdb is Illumina HiSeq 4000. TCR beta libraries were built with iRepertoire HTBI primers and Arm-PCR amplification of CDR3 regions. Before sequencing, the PCR products went through gel purification. As for how the authors treated the data: Gene usage analysis of CDR3 amino acid clonotypes used the 60 to 80 TRBV and 11 to 15 TRBJ segments found across samples. COPE and FqMerger were used to merge the filtered high-quality paired reads into contigs. BLAST was used to align contigs to IMGT TRBV, TRBD and TRBJ reference genes, with CDR3 defined following IMGT. Clonotypes above 0.1% frequency were classified as highly expanded clones. Shannon entropy served as the measure of repertoire diversity, while the Gini coefficient captured V-J evenness. Clonotypes shared by more than one individual were considered public. TCRdb handled the public reads itself, with Q25 trimming in fastp and clone calling in MiXCR, and kept productive beta chains. Records with the same CDR3 protein are collapsed into one entry carrying the most frequent genes and DNA. The authors' filters were not applied to this entry. Within this sample are over 300,000 distinct CDR3 sequences, with 15% to 18% of them counted one time only. The ten largest clones represent 20% to 25% of the sample.

Details on this clonotype: The antigen it binds to is not known. Being one base from a much bigger clone, this may be a read error.

What the time point label conveys for this sample: newly diagnosed GD, antithyroid drugs for less than 3 months. For both TCR sequencing and RNA sequencing, RNA was extracted from PBMCs using TRIzol. The diagnosis of Graves' disease followed American Thyroid Association guidelines. Recruitment of patients was carried out at an endocrinology department in Xi'an, China. Each patient gave approximately 8.8 milliliters of peripheral blood, collected in an EDTA anticoagulant tube. Ficoll Paque Plus density gradient separation was used to isolate PBMCs, and no further T cell sorting was performed. An Agilent 2100 Bioanalyzer and agarose gel were used to assess RNA quality, and a NanoDrop 2000 was used to measure RNA concentration. The CDR3 runs 19 residues from the cysteine to the phenylalanine. The sequence is cut down to CDR3 DNA, 57 bases in frame from base 1. The germline V gene sets CDR1 to SGHVS and CDR2 to FQNEAQ. From V the trimming removes 4 bases and from J it removes 11 bases, while the gene matches leave 21 bases of the junction unaccounted for.

Sequenced here: peripheral blood mononuclear cells (PBMCs), sampled at new diagnosis, from a patient treated with antithyroid drugs. The rearranged segments are TRBV7-8 and TRBJ2-5, with 14 bases matching TRBD2. This clonotype was sampled from a female donor with Graves disease. The CDR3 reads as follows: CASSYRASGLAGVVDEQYF. The DNA sequence is TGTGCCAGCAGCTATAGAGCCTCGGGACTAGCGGGAGTCGTCGATGAGCAGTACTTC.